This entry features one T cell receptor beta chain sequence. The specificity of this receptor is unknown. Base qualities are not at hand, and no much larger clone is one base apart. The CDR3 measures 13 amino acids from cysteine to phenylalanine. Only the CDR3 DNA stays, 39 bases, in frame from base 1. As encoded in the germline V gene, CDR1 is MGHRA while CDR2 is YSYEKL. Germline trimming: 10 bases from V, 8 bases from J; junction bases outside gene matches: 6. TCRalpha and TCRbeta libraries were amplified separately by semi-nested PCR with Advantage 2 and reverse primers in the TRAC or TRBC constant regions. The amount of total RNA going into first-strand cDNA synthesis ranged between about 3.5 and 550 ng. TCR cDNA libraries were generated by 5'-RACE using the SMARTer PCR cDNA Synthesis kit, with a poly-dT primer for first-strand synthesis. The semi-nested reverse primers in the constant regions carried 5-nucleotide sample-specific barcodes, and the PCR products were cleaned up with the Zymo DNA Clean and Concentrator-5 kit. Up to ten barcoded samples were pooled, ligated to Illumina adaptors and sequenced on an Illumina MiSeq as 2 x 150 bp paired-end reads. Processing in the source paper ran as follows. After demultiplexing, reads were aligned with BLAT to a custom library containing all human TRAV, TRAJ, TRBV, TRBD and TRBJ combinations from IMGT. The best BLAT hits were picked using pslCDnaFilter (-maxAligns=1, -ignoreIntrons), and custom Perl scripts were used to calculate clonotype frequencies. The public reads were run again by TCRdb, first through fastp at Q25 and then through MiXCR, and only productive beta chains were kept. Here each entry gathers all rows of one CDR3 protein and keeps the most common genes and DNA. The V and J calls and clone size are TCRdb's, not the authors'. The sample yields several thousand distinct CDR3 sequences; around 34% were counted once. Roughly 2.3% of the sample comes from the top ten.

These data belong to a study of T cells generated in artificial thymic organoids (dated by TCRdb to 2017 to 2019). About the full investigation: The TCR alpha and beta CDR3 repertoires of CD8 single positive T cells derived from in vitro artificial thymic organoids were compared with those of thymic and peripheral blood naive CD8 T cells. The repertoire sequencing data shown were described as representative of three independent experiments.

Non-mobilized peripheral blood was collected from healthy adult donors. Primary CD8+ T cells were enriched with magnetic beads using the Miltenyi CD8+ T cell Isolation Kit. Prior to RNA extraction, naive CD8 T cells from blood were isolated by FACS sorting as CD3+TCRalphabeta+CD8+CD45RO-CCR7+ cells. For each sample, the RNeasy Micro kit was used to purify total RNA from around 40,000 to 200,000 sorted cells, and RNA quality was checked on an Agilent RNA 6000 Nano chip. What the research found in general, with its limitations: Physiological TCR clonotype diversity, comparable to that of thymic and blood naive CD8 T cells, was observed in organoid-derived CD8 single positive T cells.

This receptor was obtained from a human donor who gave cord blood stem cells for thymic organoid culture, a cardiac surgery patient who gave postnatal thymus, or a blood donor (not recorded which). This receptor chain uses TRBV4-1 and TRBJ2-4, with 12 bases matching TRBD1. The sample was naive CD8+ T cells from blood. Per the publication, the cell subset or site label means: CD3+TCRalphabeta+CD8SP T cells; for blood, CD45RO-CCR7+ naive CD8+ T cells. The bases are TGCGCCACGGGACAGGGGGCGGAGGACATTCAGTACTTC. Its protein is CATGQGAEDIQYF.